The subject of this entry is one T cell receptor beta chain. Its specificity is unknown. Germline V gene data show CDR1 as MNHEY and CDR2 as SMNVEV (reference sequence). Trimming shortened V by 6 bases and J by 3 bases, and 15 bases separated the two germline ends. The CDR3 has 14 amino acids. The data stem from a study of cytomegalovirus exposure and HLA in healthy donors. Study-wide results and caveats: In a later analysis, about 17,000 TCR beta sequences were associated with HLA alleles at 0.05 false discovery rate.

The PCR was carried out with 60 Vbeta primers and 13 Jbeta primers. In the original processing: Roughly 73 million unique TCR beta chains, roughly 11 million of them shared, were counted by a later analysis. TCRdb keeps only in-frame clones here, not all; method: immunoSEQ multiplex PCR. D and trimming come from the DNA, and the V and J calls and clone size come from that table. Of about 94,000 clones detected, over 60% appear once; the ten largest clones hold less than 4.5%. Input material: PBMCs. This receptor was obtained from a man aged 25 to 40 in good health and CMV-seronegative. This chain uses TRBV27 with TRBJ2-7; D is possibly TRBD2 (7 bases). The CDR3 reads CASSLVGGGYEQYF. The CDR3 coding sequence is TGTGCCAGCAGCCTTGTAGGGGGGGGCTACGAGCAGTACTTC.